This paragraph covers one TCR beta chain sequence. Control patients had untreated stable or active relapsing-remitting multiple sclerosis by revised McDonald criteria. When the RNA was reverse transcribed, random hexamers were used with an input of about 0.5 to 1 ug. TCRdb re-called the immunoSEQ multiplex PCR reads through MiXCR, storing one row per CDR3 protein. The profile shows under 85,000 distinct CDR3 sequences, approximately 93% of them singletons. This entry comes from a study of CD8 T cells in Susac syndrome. The ends lost 6 bases at V and 5 bases at J; junction bases unmatched: 4. The CDR3 consists of 13 residues. Germline values: CDR1 SEHNR, CDR2 FQNEAQ (reference sequence).

This TCR was sampled from a human donor with multiple sclerosis. The rearrangement uses TRBV7-9 and TRBJ2-5; 9 bases fit TRBD2. Sequenced sample: CD8+ T cells from PBMCs. This CDR3 is CASRQAGGETQYF. The CDR3 region has the DNA TGTGCCAGCAGACAAGCGGGAGGCGAGACCCAGTACTTC. Supplemented by reference TRBV7-9 and TRBJ2-5, the full variable domain reads DTGVSQNPRHKITKRGQNVTFRCDPISEHNRLYWYRQTLGQGPEFLTYFQNEAQLEKSRLLSDRFSAERPKGSFSTLEIQRTEQGDSAMYLCASRQAGGETQYFGPGTRLLVL.